A single sample is the source of the 12 T cell receptor beta chains below, sequenced in a study of blood T cell repertoires in COVID-19. Measured with immunoSEQ multiplex PCR; TCRdb has only the in-frame clones, and not every one. In the table there are around 250,000 clones, more than 75% of which are singletons. Sequenced: peripheral blood. Source of these receptors: a man aged 40-50 years with active or convalescent COVID-19.

The chain carries TRBV5-1 and TRBJ2-3, with 16 bases that match TRBD2. With 4 bases clipped from V and 3 bases from J, the junction kept 5 bases outside the gene matches. The germline CDR1 and CDR2 sequences are SGHRS and YFSETQ. This CDR3 has 17 residues. The CDR3 is CASSTGTSGGGTDTQYF. CDR3 DNA sequence: TGCGCCAGCAGCACCGGGACTAGCGGGGGGGGAACAGATACGCAGTATTTT.

The rearrangement uses TRBV19 and TRBJ1-5, with 8 bases aligning to TRBD1. After removal of 4 bases from V and 4 bases from J, the junction contained 15 bases not matched to a gene. The CDR3 runs to 18 residues. The V gene's germline CDR1 is LNHDA and CDR2 SQIVND (reference sequence). CDR3 amino acids: CASSTLGQTQGANQPQHF. CDR3 DNA: TGTGCCAGTAGTACCCTCGGACAAACCCAGGGGGCGAATCAGCCCCAGCATTTT.

The CDR3 region has the DNA TGCGCCAGCAGCCCGGCCGGGACTAGACCAAATGAGCAGTTCTTC. Translating gives CASSPAGTRPNEQFF. The chain combines TRBV5-1 with TRBJ2-1; 8 bases fit TRBD2. J was trimmed by 7 bases and V by 4 bases; bases with no gene match: 10. Per the germline V gene, CDR1 is SGHRS and CDR2 is YFSETQ. The CDR3 loop spans 15 amino acids.

This sequence joins TRBV3-1 (or the pseudogene TRBV3-2) and TRBJ1-4, with 7 bases matching TRBD1. Germline lookup yields CDR1 LGHDT and CDR2 YNNKEL (reference sequence). The V and J ends lost 0 bases and 7 bases, in that order; junction bases with no gene match: 5. There are 15 residues in the CDR3. The CDR3 protein is CASSQEGGGSEKLFF. Written as DNA, the CDR3 is TGTGCCAGCAGCCAAGAAGGGGGCGGTAGTGAAAAACTGTTTTTT.

The rearrangement uses TRBV4-2 and TRBJ2-7; 9 bases are a match to TRBD2. The germline CDR1 and CDR2 sequences are LGHNA and YNFKEQ. Trimming cost V 1 base and J 0 bases; bases outside gene matches: 4. The CDR3 has 16 amino acids. CDR3 nucleotide sequence: TGTGCCAGCAGCCAAGGCGGGGGGGCCCCCTCCTACGAGCAGTACTTC. It is translated as CASSQGGGAPSYEQYF.

The chain joins TRBV28 to TRBJ1-1; a possible D gene is TRBD1 (6 bases). This CDR3 region has 14 residues. Germline loops: CDR1 MDHEN, CDR2 SYDVKM. Trimming stripped 2 bases from V and 8 bases from J, with 15 bases between. The DNA for the CDR3 is TGTGCCAGCAGTTTACCAGGGGCTACGGCCGAAGCTTTCTTT. As protein: CASSLPGATAEAFF.

This clone was seen just once. The V call is TRBV4-2, the J call TRBJ2-7, with TRBD1 matching over 7 bases. This CDR3 region has 15 residues. Looked up from germline, CDR1 is LGHNA and CDR2 is YNFKEQ. J lost 6 bases, V lost 0 bases, and 8 bases had no gene match. The CDR3 loop reads CASSQEGTDLSEQYF. The CDR3 DNA follows: TGTGCCAGCAGCCAAGAAGGGACAGACCTTTCCGAGCAGTACTTC.

The count of this clone is one. The rearrangement uses TRBV7-9 and TRBJ2-7; D might be TRBD1 (5 bases). The CDR3 covers 14 residues. Germline V gene sequence: CDR1 SEHNR, CDR2 FQNEAQ (reference sequence). V was trimmed by 0 bases and J by 5 bases, leaving 11 bases between them. The CDR3 nucleotides read TGTGCCAGCAGCTTAGCGGCAGGGTGGAACGAGCAGTACTTC. As protein: CASSLAAGWNEQYF.

J is TRBJ2-1 and V is TRBV19, with 8 bases identical to TRBD2. The CDR3 has 14 residues. The V gene end was trimmed by 9 bases and the J gene end by 8 bases; junction bases not matched to a gene: 12. Germline assignment: CDR1 LNHDA and CDR2 SQIVND (reference sequence). DNA for the CDR3: TGTGCCAGCACCAACCCCGGGACTAGAGATGAGCAGTTCTTC. Protein product: CASTNPGTRDEQFF.

The chain combines TRBV7-9 with TRBJ1-4, with D possibly being TRBD1 (5 bases). Germline lookup yields CDR1 SEHNR and CDR2 FQNEAQ (reference sequence). Trimming removed 0 bases from V and 3 bases from J, with 11 bases in between. The CDR3 has 16 amino acids. CDR3 sequence reads: CASSLAHGGSNEKLFF. The CDR3 nucleotides are TGTGCCAGCAGCTTAGCGCATGGGGGGTCTAATGAAAAACTGTTTTTT.

The chain is built from TRBV5-8 and TRBJ1-1, with unresolved D. The CDR3 totals 16 residues. The V gene lost 0 bases and the J gene lost 4 bases, with 16 bases spanning the gap. Germline CDR1 reads SGHTS; CDR2 reads YDEGEE. This CDR3 reads CASSLATTWAATEAFF. CDR3 DNA: TGTGCCAGCAGCTTGGCTACCACGTGGGCAGCCACTGAAGCTTTCTTT.

This clone has only a few counts. The chain is built from TRBV19 and TRBJ1-5; possible D gene TRBD1, 5 bases. Germline V gene lookup returns CDR1 LNHDA and CDR2 SQIVND (reference sequence). The CDR3 is 14 residues long. V was pared by 1 base and J by 3 bases, with 7 bases between. The CDR3 sequence: CASSIGQTNQPQHF. The CDR3 nucleotides are TGTGCCAGTAGTATAGGACAGACCAATCAGCCCCAGCATTTT.